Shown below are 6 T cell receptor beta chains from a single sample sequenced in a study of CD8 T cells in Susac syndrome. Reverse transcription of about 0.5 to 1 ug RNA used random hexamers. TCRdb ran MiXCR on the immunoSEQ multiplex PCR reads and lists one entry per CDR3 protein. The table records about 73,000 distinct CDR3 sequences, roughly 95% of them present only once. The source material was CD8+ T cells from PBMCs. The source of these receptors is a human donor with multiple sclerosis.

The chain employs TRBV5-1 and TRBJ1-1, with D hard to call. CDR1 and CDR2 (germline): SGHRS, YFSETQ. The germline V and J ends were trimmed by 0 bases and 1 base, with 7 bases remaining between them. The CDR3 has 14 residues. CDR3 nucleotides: TGCGCCAGCAGCTTGGCAGTGGCGAACACTGAAGCTTTCTTT. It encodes CASSLAVANTEAFF. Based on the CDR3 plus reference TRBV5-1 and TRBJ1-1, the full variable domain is KAGVTQTPRYLIKTRGQQVTLSCSPISGHRSVSWYQQTPGQGLQFLFEYFSETQRNKGNFPGRFSGRQFSNSRSEMNVSTLELGDSALYLCASSLAVANTEAFFGQGTRLTVV.

The CDR3 region has the DNA TGTGCCAGCAGCTCCAAAACGGGAGCAGGAATCTATGGCTACACCTTC. It specifies CASSSKTGAGIYGYTF. The rearrangement links TRBV11-2 to TRBJ1-2; D unresolved. In germline, CDR1 is SGHAT, CDR2 FQNNGV. V lost 4 bases and J 4 bases, leaving 19 bases between the germline ends. The CDR3 sequence is 16 residues long.

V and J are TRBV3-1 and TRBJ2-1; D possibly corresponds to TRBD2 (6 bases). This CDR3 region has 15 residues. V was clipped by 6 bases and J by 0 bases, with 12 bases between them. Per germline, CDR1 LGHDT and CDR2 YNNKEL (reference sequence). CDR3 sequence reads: CASSPARDSYNEQFF. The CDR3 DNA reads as TGTGCCAGCAGTCCCGCGCGGGACTCCTACAATGAGCAGTTCTTC.

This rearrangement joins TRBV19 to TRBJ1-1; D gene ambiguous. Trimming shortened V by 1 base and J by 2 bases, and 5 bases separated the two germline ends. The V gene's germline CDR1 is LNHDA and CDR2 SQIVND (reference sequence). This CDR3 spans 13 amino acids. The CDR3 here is CASSIVANTEAFF. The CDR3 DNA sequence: TGTGCCAGTAGTATAGTGGCTAACACTGAAGCTTTCTTT. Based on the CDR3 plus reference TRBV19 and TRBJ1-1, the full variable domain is DGGITQSPKYLFRKEGQNVTLSCEQNLNHDAMYWYRQDPGQGLRLIYYSQIVNDFQKGDIAEGYSVSREKKESFPLTVTSAQKNPTAFYLCASSIVANTEAFFGQGTRLTVV.

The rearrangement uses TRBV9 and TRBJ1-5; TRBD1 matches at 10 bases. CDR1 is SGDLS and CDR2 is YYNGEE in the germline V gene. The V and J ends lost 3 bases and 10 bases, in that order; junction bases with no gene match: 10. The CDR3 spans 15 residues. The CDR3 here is CASSAPGTGDGPQHF. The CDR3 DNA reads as TGTGCCAGCAGCGCCCCCGGGACAGGGGACGGTCCCCAGCATTTT.

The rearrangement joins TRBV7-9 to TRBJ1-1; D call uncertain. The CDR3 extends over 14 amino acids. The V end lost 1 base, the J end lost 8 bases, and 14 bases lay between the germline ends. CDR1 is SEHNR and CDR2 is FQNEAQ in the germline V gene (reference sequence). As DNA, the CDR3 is TGTGCCAGCAGCTTAGGATCCGGGAGGGAGGAAGCTTTCTTT. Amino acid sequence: CASSLGSGREEAFF. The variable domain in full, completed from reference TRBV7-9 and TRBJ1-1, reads DTGVSQNPRHKITKRGQNVTFRCDPISEHNRLYWYRQTLGQGPEFLTYFQNEAQLEKSRLLSDRFSAERPKGSFSTLEIQRTEQGDSAMYLCASSLGSGREEAFFGQGTRLTVV.